A single sample gave rise to the 3 T cell receptor beta chains below, sequenced in a study of T-cell memory formation after mild COVID-19 (TCRdb year 2021). Library preparation employed 5' RACE. TCRdb lists the instrument as Illumina NovaSeq 6000. TCRdb reprocessing: public reads trimmed at Q25 with fastp, clones called with MiXCR, in-frame beta chains kept. Rows with one shared CDR3 protein collapse into an entry with the most common genes and DNA. The sample table shows roughly 340,000 distinct CDR3 sequences, and 20% to 25% are seen once. The ten largest clonotypes hold around a fifth of the sample. The sample consisted of PBMCs or a T cell subset sorted from them (not recorded which). These receptor sequences come from a man aged 18-30 years who had mild COVID-19 (a few samples of this study predate the infection). The sample titles of this study are shuffled in the database, so cell type and time point are left out; the donor was told from shared clones.

The chain has TRBV7-2 and TRBJ1-2, with no clear D. This CDR3 contains 14 residues. The V end was cut by 2 bases, the J end by 7 bases, with 14 bases between. Germline assignment: CDR1 SGHTA and CDR2 FQGNSA. This CDR3 is CASSLNRVMGGYTF. CDR3 DNA sequence: TGTGCCAGCAGCTTAAATCGGGTTATGGGTGGCTACACCTTC.

The V gene is TRBV5-1, the J gene TRBJ2-5, with 11 bases matching TRBD2. The CDR3 has 15 amino acids. Germline V gives CDR1 SGHRS, CDR2 YFSETQ. The V and J ends lost 2 bases and 5 bases, in that order; junction bases with no gene match: 5. CDR3 coding DNA: TGCGCCAGCAGCTTACTAGCGGGGGCTCGGGAGACCCAGTACTTC. It encodes CASSLLAGARETQYF.

This clonotype was detected only a few times. The chain uses TRBV12-3 or TRBV12-4 and TRBJ1-3; no clear D. This CDR3 has 15 residues. V lost 6 bases and J lost 4, with 16 bases in between. The CDR3 here is CASRFGYSAGNTIYF. DNA of the CDR3: TGTGCCAGCAGGTTCGGGTATTCGGCCGGAAACACCATATATTTT.